This T cell receptor beta chain came from a study of CD8+CD57+ T cells in acquired aplastic anemia. Study details: Healthy donors yielded around 10 million CD4+ cell reads on average. Findings and limits, study-wide: Researchers report that some 31 CD8+ CDR3 sequences appeared in both patients and controls.

This clonotype was detected ten times or more. What it binds is not known. Trimming at V came to 2 bases and at J to 0 bases, leaving 6 bases not matched to a gene. Germline CDR1 reads DFQATT; CDR2 reads SNEGSKA (reference sequence). The CDR3 consists of 17 residues. TCR beta VDJ and CDR3 were profiled, and genomic DNA was the template. TCRdb itself ran the reads through MiXCR, one entry per CDR3 protein. Of 120,000 or so distinct CDR3 sequences listed, about 46% were seen once; the top ten hold 2% to 3%. The chain employs TRBV20-1 and TRBJ2-3, with 12 bases lining up with TRBD2. Sequencing was carried out using sorted CD4+, CD8+, or CD8+CD57+ T cells (not recorded which) from PBMCs. The sequence came from a human donor in good health, serving as a control. The CDR3 spells CSARPSSGGGSTDTQYF. CDR3 DNA sequence: TGCAGTGCTAGACCCTCTAGCGGGGGGGGTAGCACAGATACGCAGTATTTT.